This TCR beta chain was identified in a study of shared clonotypes between healthy human individuals. Turning to the study itself: Researchers assigned three CD4 naive, three CD4 memory, two CD8 naive and one CD8 memory plate to each donor.

In germline, CDR1 is SGHRS, CDR2 YFSETQ. The CDR3 spans 15 residues. The V end lost 8 bases, the J end lost 2 bases, and 18 bases lay between the germline ends. The assay was immunoSEQ multiplex PCR, and TCRdb's table has in-frame clones only and misses some. The table has approximately 2.3 million clones, approximately 95% seen once. A note on this clone: Its antigen remains unidentified.

Study outcomes and limitations: The represented genetic and exposure-history diversity was limited by the small number of donors.

The chain couples TRBV5-1 to TRBJ2-3, with no clear D. The source of this sequence is a young man in good health. Some clones in this sample may be carry-over from other donors' samples. Sequencing was performed on naive CD4+ T cells from PBMCs. Subset in this sample: CD45RA+ positively selected. CDR3 protein: CARRSSGPVTDTQYF. The CDR3 DNA reads as TGCGCCAGACGAAGTTCGGGCCCGGTCACAGATACGCAGTATTTT.